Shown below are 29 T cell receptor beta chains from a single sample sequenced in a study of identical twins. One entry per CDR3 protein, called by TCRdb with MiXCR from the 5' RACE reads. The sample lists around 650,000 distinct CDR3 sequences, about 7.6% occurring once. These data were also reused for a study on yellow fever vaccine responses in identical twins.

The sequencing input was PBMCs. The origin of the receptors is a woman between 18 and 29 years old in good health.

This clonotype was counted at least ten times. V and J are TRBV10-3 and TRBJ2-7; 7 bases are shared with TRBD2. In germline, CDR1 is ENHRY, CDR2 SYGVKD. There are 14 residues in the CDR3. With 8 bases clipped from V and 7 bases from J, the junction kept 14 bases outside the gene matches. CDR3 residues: CAILGSAGAEEQYF. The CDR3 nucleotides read TGTGCCATCCTGGGAAGCGCGGGAGCTGAAGAGCAGTACTTC.

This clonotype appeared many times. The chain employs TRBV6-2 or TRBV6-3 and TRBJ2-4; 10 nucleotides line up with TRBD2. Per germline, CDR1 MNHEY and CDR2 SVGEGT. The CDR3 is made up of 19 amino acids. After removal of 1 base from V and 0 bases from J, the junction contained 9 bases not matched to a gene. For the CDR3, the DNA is TGTGCCAGCAGTTACTACCCTAGCGGGAGTGGGGTAGCCAAAAACATTCAGTACTTC. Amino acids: CASSYYPSGSGVAKNIQYF.

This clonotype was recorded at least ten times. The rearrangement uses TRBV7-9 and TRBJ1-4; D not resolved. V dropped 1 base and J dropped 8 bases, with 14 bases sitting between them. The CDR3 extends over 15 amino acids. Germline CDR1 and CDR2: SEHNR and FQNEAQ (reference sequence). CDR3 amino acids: CASSLGFGVEEKLFF. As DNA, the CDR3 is TGTGCCAGCAGCTTAGGTTTCGGGGTAGAAGAAAAACTGTTTTTT. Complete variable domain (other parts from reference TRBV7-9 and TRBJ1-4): DTGVSQNPRHKITKRGQNVTFRCDPISEHNRLYWYRQTLGQGPEFLTYFQNEAQLEKSRLLSDRFSAERPKGSFSTLEIQRTEQGDSAMYLCASSLGFGVEEKLFFGSGTQLSVL.

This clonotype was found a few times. The CDR3 DNA reads TGTGCCAGCAGCCAGCCGGGACCGAACACTGAAGCTTTCTTT. As protein: CASSQPGPNTEAFF. This sequence joins TRBV3-1 and TRBJ1-1; D might be TRBD1 (5 bases). Between the trimmed V and J ends, which lost 3 bases and 1 base, there was a span of 9 bases. CDR1 and CDR2 (germline): LGHDT, YNNKEL (reference sequence). The CDR3 is 14 amino acids.

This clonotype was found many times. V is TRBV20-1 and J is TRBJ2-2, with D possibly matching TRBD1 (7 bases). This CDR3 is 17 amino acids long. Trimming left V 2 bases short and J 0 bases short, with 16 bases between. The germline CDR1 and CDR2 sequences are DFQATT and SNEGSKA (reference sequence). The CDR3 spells CSARRQGQRANTGELFF. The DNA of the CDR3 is TGCAGTGCTAGACGACAGGGTCAGCGGGCGAACACCGGGGAGCTGTTTTTT.

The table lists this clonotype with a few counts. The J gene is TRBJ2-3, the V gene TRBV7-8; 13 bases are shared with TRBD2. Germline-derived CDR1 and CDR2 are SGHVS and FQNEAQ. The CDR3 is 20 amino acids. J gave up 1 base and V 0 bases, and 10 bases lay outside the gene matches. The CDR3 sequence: CASSLAAGLAGVMGTDTQYF. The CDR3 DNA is TGTGCCAGCAGCTTAGCGGCAGGACTAGCGGGAGTGATGGGCACAGATACGCAGTATTTT.

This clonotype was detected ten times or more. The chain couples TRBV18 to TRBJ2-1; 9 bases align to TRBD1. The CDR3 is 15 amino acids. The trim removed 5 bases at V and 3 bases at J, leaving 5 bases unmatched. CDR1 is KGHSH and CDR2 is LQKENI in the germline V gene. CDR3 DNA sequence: TGTGCCAGCTCAACAGGGGGCTTCTACTACAATGAGCAGTTCTTC. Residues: CASSTGGFYYNEQFF.

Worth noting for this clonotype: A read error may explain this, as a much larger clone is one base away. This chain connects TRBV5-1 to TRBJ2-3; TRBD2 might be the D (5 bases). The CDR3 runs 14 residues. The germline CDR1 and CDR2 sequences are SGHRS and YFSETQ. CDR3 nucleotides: TGCACCAGCAGCTTGGGAACTAGATCAGATACGCAGTATTTT. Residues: CTSSLGTRSDTQYF.

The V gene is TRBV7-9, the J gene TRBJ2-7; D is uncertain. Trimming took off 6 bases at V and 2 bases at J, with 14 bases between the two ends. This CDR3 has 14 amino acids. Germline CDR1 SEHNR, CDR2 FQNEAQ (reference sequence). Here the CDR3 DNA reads TGTGCCAGCAGTTTTTCTGGCGGAACCTACGAGCAGTACTTC. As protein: CASSFSGGTYEQYF.

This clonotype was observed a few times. CDR3 sequence (DNA): TGTGCCAGCAGCTTAACATCCGGGACCGGCTACACCTTC. Translation gives CASSLTSGTGYTF. This sequence joins TRBV7-8 and TRBJ1-2; perhaps TRBD1 as D (5 bases). This CDR3 spans 13 amino acids. Trimming pared 2 bases from V and 8 bases from J, leaving 12 bases between. The germline V gene has CDR1 SGHVS and CDR2 FQNEAQ.

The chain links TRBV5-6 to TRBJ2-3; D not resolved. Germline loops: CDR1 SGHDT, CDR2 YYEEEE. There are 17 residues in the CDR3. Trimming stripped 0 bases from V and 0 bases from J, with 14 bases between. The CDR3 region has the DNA TGTGCCAGCAGCTTGGTGCTCGGGCTTGAAAGCACAGATACGCAGTATTTT. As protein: CASSLVLGLESTDTQYF.

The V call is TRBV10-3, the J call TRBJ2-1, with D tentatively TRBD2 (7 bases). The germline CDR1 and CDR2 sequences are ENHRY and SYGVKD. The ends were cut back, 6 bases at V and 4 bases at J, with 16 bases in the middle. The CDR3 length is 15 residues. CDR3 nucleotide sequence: TGTGCCATCAGGGGGGGGCAGGGTCCTTACAATGAGCAGTTCTTC. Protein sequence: CAIRGGQGPYNEQFF.

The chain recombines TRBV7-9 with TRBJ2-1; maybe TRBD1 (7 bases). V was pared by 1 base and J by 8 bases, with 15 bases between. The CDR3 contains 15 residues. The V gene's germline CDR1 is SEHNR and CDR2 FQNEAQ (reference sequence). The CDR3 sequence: CASSLGQGGADEQFF. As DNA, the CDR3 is TGTGCCAGCAGCTTAGGGCAGGGGGGAGCGGATGAGCAGTTCTTC.

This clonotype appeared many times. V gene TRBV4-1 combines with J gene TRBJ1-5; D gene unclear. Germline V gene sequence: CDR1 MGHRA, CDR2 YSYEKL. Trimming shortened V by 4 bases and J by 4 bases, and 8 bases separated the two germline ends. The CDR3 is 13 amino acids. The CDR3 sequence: CASSPQENQPQHF. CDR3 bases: TGCGCCAGCAGCCCGCAGGAGAATCAGCCCCAGCATTTT.

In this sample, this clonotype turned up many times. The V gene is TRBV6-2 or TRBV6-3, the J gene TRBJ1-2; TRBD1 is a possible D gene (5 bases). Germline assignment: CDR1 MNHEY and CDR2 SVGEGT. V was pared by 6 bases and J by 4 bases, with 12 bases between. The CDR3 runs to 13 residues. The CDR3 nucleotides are TGTGCCAGCAGAGGGGACGGACTCTATGGCTACACCTTC. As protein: CASRGDGLYGYTF.

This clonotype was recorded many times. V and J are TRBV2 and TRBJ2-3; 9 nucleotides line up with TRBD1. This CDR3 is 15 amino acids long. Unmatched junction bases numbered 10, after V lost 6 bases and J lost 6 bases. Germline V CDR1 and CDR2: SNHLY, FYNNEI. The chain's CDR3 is CASRLHGTGSDTQYF. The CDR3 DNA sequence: TGTGCCAGCAGGCTACATGGGACAGGGTCGGATACGCAGTATTTT. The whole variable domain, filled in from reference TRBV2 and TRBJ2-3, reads EPEVTQTPSHQVTQMGQEVILRCVPISNHLYFYWYRQILGQKVEFLVSFYNNEISEKSEIFDDQFSVERPDGSNFTLKIRSTKLEDSAMYFCASRLHGTGSDTQYFGPGTRLTVL.

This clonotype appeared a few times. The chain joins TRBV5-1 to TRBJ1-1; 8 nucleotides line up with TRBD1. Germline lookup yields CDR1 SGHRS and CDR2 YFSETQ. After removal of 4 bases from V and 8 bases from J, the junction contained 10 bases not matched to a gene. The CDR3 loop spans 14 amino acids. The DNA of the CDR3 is TGCGCCAGCAGCCCACAGGGGGAAATAACCGAAGCTTTCTTT. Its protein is CASSPQGEITEAFF.

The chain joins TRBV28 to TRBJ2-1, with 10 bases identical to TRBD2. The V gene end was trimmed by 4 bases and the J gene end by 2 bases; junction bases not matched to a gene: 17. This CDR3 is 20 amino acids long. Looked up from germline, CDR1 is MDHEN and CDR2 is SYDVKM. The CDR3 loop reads CASSSLLAGGRFSPYNEQFF. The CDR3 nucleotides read TGTGCCAGCAGTTCCCTTTTAGCGGGGGGCCGTTTCAGTCCCTACAATGAGCAGTTCTTC.

CDR3 amino acids: CSAIRGVGGETQYF. The CDR3 DNA reads TGCAGTGCCATCCGGGGCGTAGGGGGAGAGACCCAGTACTTC. The J gene is TRBJ2-5, the V gene TRBV20-1, with D perhaps matching TRBD1 (6 bases). The CDR3 is 14 residues long. With 6 bases removed from V and 4 bases from J, the gap between germline ends came to 18 bases. The germline gives CDR1 DFQATT, CDR2 SNEGSKA (reference sequence).

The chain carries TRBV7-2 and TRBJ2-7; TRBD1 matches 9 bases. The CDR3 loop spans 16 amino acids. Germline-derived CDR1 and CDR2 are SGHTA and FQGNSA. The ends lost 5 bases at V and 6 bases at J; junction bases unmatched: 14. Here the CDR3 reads CASSAAPGQGSSEQYF. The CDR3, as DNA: TGTGCCAGCAGCGCAGCGCCGGGACAGGGATCGTCCGAGCAGTACTTC. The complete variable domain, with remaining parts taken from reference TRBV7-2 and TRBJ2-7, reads GAGVSQSPSNKVTEKGKDVELRCDPISGHTALYWYRQSLGQGLEFLIYFQGNSAPDKSGLPSDRFSAERTGGSVSTLTIQRTQQEDSAVYLCASSAAPGQGSSEQYFGPGTRLTVT.

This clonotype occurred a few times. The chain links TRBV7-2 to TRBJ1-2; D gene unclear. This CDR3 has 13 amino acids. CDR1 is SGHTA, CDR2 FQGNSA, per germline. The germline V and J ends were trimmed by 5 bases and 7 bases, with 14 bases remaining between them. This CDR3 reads CASSPNGVGGYTF. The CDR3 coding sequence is TGTGCCAGCAGCCCAAATGGTGTGGGTGGCTACACCTTC.

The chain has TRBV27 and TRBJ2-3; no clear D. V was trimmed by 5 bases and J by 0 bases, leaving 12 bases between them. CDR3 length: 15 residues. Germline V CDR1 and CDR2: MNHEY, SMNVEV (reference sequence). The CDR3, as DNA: TGTGCCAGCAGTACACCCTTAGCAAGCACAGATACGCAGTATTTT. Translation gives CASSTPLASTDTQYF.

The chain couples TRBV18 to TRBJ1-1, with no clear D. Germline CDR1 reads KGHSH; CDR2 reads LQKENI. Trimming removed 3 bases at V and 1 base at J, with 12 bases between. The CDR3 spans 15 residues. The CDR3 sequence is CASSPVLDRNTEAFF. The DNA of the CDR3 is TGTGCCAGCTCACCGGTACTCGACCGGAACACTGAAGCTTTCTTT.

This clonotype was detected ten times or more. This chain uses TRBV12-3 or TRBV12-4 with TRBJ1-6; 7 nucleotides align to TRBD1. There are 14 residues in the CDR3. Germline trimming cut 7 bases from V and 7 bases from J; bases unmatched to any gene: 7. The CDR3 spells CASIPTGMNSPLHF. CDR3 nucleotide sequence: TGTGCCAGCATCCCGACAGGGATGAATTCACCCCTCCACTTT.

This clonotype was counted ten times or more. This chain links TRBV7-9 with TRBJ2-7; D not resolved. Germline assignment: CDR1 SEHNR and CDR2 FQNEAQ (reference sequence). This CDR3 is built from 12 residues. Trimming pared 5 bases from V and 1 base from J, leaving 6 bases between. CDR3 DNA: TGTGCCAGCAGCCCTATGTCCTACGAGCAGTACTTC. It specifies CASSPMSYEQYF.

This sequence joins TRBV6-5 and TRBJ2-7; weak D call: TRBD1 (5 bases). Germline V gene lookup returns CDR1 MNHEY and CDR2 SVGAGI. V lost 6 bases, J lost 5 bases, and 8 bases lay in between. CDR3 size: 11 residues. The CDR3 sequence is CASRRGDEQYF. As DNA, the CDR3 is TGTGCCAGCAGAAGGGGCGACGAGCAGTACTTC.

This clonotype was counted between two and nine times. CDR3 nucleotides: TGTGCCAGCGGACTAGCGGGAGCCTCCTACGAGCAGTACTTC. Amino acid sequence: CASGLAGASYEQYF. The rearrangement uses TRBV28 and TRBJ2-7, with 13 positions matching TRBD2. Trimming removed 8 bases from V and 0 bases from J; junction bases left unmatched: 1. The germline V gene encodes CDR1 MDHEN and CDR2 SYDVKM. This CDR3 contains 14 residues. The full variable domain, completed using reference TRBV28 and TRBJ2-7, is DVKVTQSSRYLVKRTGEKVFLECVQDMDHENMFWYRQDPGLGLRLIYFSYDVKMKEKGDIPEGYSVSREKKERFSLILESASTNQTSMYLCASGLAGASYEQYFGPGTRLTVT.

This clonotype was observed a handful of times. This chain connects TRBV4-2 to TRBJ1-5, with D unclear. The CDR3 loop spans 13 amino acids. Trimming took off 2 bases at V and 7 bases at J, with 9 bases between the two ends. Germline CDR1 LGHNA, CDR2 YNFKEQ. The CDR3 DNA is TGTGCCAGCAGCCAAAACCTAGGGCAGCCCCAGCATTTT. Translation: CASSQNLGQPQHF.

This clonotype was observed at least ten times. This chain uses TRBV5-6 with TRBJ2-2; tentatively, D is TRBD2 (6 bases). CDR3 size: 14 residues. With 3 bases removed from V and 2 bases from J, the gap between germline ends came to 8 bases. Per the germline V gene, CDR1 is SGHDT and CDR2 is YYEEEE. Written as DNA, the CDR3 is TGTGCCAGCAGCTGGGGGGTCAACACCGGGGAGCTGTTTTTT. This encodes CASSWGVNTGELFF.